Sequencing of this T cell receptor beta chain was carried out in a study of cytomegalovirus exposure and HLA in healthy donors. 60 Vbeta and 13 Jbeta primers were used in PCR. Sequencing used immunoSEQ multiplex PCR; TCRdb keeps in-frame clones, though not all of them. Of 100,000 or so clones in the sample, about 81% were seen once. In the case of this clone: The antigen remains unidentified.

Study findings and constraints: Presence/absence analyses rested on an assumption that sequencing depth was roughly uniform across donors.

The CDR3 consists of 15 residues. J gave up 6 bases and V 3 bases, and 4 bases lay outside the gene matches. CDR1 and CDR2 (germline): SGHTA, FQGNSA. The sequence was obtained from a young man in good health and CMV-seronegative. Sequenced material: PBMCs. The chain links TRBV7-2 to TRBJ2-2, with 10 bases aligning to TRBD2. The CDR3 is CASSFSGGRAGELFF. As DNA, the CDR3 is TGTGCCAGCAGCTTTAGCGGGGGGCGAGCCGGGGAGCTGTTTTTT.